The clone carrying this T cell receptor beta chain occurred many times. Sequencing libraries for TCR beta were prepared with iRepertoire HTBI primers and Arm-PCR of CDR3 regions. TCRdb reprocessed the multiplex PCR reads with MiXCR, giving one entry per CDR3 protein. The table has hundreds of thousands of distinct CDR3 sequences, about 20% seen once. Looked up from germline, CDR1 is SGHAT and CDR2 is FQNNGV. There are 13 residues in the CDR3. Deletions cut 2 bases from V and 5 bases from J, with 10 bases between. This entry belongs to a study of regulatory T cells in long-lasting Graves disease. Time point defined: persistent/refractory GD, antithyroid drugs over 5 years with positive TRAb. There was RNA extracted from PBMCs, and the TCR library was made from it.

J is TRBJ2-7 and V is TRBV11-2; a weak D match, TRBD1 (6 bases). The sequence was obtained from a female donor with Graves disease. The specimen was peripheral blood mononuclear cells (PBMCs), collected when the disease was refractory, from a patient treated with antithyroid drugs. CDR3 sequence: CASSLQQGHEQYF. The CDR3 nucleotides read TGTGCCAGCAGCTTACAACAGGGACACGAGCAGTACTTC. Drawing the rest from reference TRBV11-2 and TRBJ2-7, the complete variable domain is EAGVAQSPRYKIIEKRQSVAFWCNPISGHATLYWYQQILGQGPKLLIQFQNNGVVDDSQLPKDRFSAERLKGVDSTLKIQPAKLEDSAVYLCASSLQQGHEQYFGPGTRLTVT.